The 21 T cell receptor beta chains below all came from one sample that was sequenced in a study of blood T cells in healthy people across ages. Using a J-beta primer mix together with a sample-barcoded 5' primer, a second PCR was run for roughly 6 to 12 cycles. Via MiXCR, TCRdb re-called the 5' RACE reads, giving one row per CDR3 protein. In the table there are 800,000 to 950,000 distinct CDR3 sequences, 25% to 30% of which are singletons. These data were likewise used in another study, on T cells of mothers and their children.

The sample consisted of blood. The receptors shown here come from a middle-aged woman in good health.

This clonotype has a count of ten or more. The chain links TRBV7-2 to TRBJ2-7; tentative D call: TRBD2 (7 bases). There are 17 residues in the CDR3. The V end lost 2 bases, the J end lost 7 bases, and 24 bases lay between the germline ends. The germline V gene encodes CDR1 SGHTA and CDR2 FQGNSA. The CDR3 reads CASSLRIGAGAPGEQYF. The CDR3 DNA reads TGTGCCAGCAGCTTAAGGATCGGGGCGGGGGCCCCGGGGGAGCAGTACTTC.

This clonotype came up a few times. The V gene is TRBV29-1, the J gene TRBJ2-5, with TRBD2 identical over 16 bases. CDR3 length: 17 residues. J was trimmed by 5 bases and V by 3 bases; bases with no gene match: 9. Germline lookup yields CDR1 SQVTM and CDR2 ANQGSEA. The DNA for the CDR3 is TGCAGCGTTGAGCCGGGACTAGCGGGGGGGCCTGTGGAGACCCAGTACTTC. Residues: CSVEPGLAGGPVETQYF.

This clonotype has more than one count but fewer than ten. The DNA for the CDR3 is TGTGCCAGCAGCCAAGACAGTCGACAAGAGACCCAGTACTTC. Encoded protein: CASSQDSRQETQYF. The gene calls are TRBV3-1 and TRBJ2-5; D gene uncertain. This CDR3 has 14 residues. Trimming removed 0 bases from V and 2 bases from J, with 7 bases in between. Per the germline V gene, CDR1 is LGHDT and CDR2 is YNNKEL (reference sequence).

With respect to this clonotype: Given a much more abundant clone one base away, this may be a read error. The rearrangement links TRBV5-1 to TRBJ2-7, with D perhaps assigned TRBD1 or TRBD2 (7 bases each). The germline V gene has CDR1 SGHRS and CDR2 YFSETQ. This CDR3 contains 15 residues. Trimming removed 2 bases from V and 7 bases from J, with 19 bases in between. The CDR3 protein is CASSFTGEGYNEQYF. For the CDR3, the DNA is TGCGCCAGCAGCTTTACAGGGGAGGGCTACAATGAGCAGTACTTC.

For this clonotype: Just one base apart from a much larger clone, this may be a read error. V and J are TRBV28 and TRBJ2-7, with 8 positions matching TRBD1. In germline, CDR1 is MDHEN, CDR2 SYDVKM. This CDR3 comprises 13 residues. The CDR3 DNA reads TGTGCCAGTCGGGACAGGTCCCCTCCCGAGCGGTACTTC. This codes for CASRDRSPPERYF.

This clonotype was counted a few times. The chain recombines TRBV7-3 with TRBJ2-4; 10 bases align to TRBD1. From germline, CDR1 is SGHTA and CDR2 FQGTGA. The CDR3 length is 15 residues. V lost 5 bases and J lost 8; bases outside the gene matches: 9. The CDR3 bases are TGTGCCAGCAGCCCGGGGGGGACAGGGGCAGACATTCAGTACTTC. This sequence encodes CASSPGGTGADIQYF.

This clonotype was picked up one time. A single base separates this from a much larger clone, so it may be a read error. The chain couples TRBV21-1 to TRBJ2-1; the D call TRBD2 from the table was never checked on the DNA. TRBV21-1 is tagged as a pseudogene. The CDR3 runs 13 residues. The CDR3 DNA reads TGTGCCAGCAGCAAAGAAGGGAGTGGTGAGCAGTTCTTC. Encoded protein: CASSKEGSGEQFF.

This clonotype was seen many times. This chain's CDR3 is CASSQVDRGQTQYF. The CDR3 bases are TGCGCCAGCAGCCAAGTAGACAGGGGACAGACCCAGTACTTC. This chain connects TRBV4-1 to TRBJ2-5; 8 nucleotides line up with TRBD1. CDR3 length: 14 amino acids. With 1 base clipped from V and 6 bases from J, the junction kept 4 bases outside the gene matches. Germline values: CDR1 MGHRA, CDR2 YSYEKL.

The chain combines TRBV28 with TRBJ2-3, with D maybe TRBD1 (6 bases). The CDR3 spans 16 residues. Germline values: CDR1 MDHEN, CDR2 SYDVKM. Trimming took off 5 bases at V and 5 bases at J, with 20 bases between the two ends. CDR3 DNA: TGTGCCAGCAGTCCGACCGGGGCAGGGGATAAAGATACGCAGTATTTT. This gives the protein CASSPTGAGDKDTQYF. Together with reference TRBV28 and TRBJ2-3, the CDR3 gives the full variable domain: DVKVTQSSRYLVKRTGEKVFLECVQDMDHENMFWYRQDPGLGLRLIYFSYDVKMKEKGDIPEGYSVSREKKERFSLILESASTNQTSMYLCASSPTGAGDKDTQYFGPGTRLTVL.

This clonotype was detected a few times. V is TRBV2 and J is TRBJ2-2; no clear D gene. This CDR3 is built from 13 residues. V was clipped by 3 bases and J by 3 bases, with 5 bases between them. CDR1 and CDR2 (germline): SNHLY, FYNNEI. CDR3 bases: TGTGCCAGCAGTGAGGGGTACACCGGGGAGCTGTTTTTT. Translation: CASSEGYTGELFF.

The table lists this clonotype with many counts. The chain combines TRBV5-1 with TRBJ2-7, with 7 bases matching TRBD1. V shed 4 bases, J shed 7 bases, and the junction held 11 bases outside the gene matches. CDR3 length equals 14 residues. CDR1 and CDR2 from the germline V gene are SGHRS and YFSETQ. The CDR3 region has the DNA TGCGCCAGCAGCGCCGGGACAGAGGGTGGTGAGCAGTACTTC. This codes for CASSAGTEGGEQYF. Full variable domain (outside the CDR3, taken from reference TRBV5-1 and TRBJ2-7): KAGVTQTPRYLIKTRGQQVTLSCSPISGHRSVSWYQQTPGQGLQFLFEYFSETQRNKGNFPGRFSGRQFSNSRSEMNVSTLELGDSALYLCASSAGTEGGEQYFGPGTRLTVT.

The chain carries TRBV27 and TRBJ2-2; TRBD1 matches at 8 bases. The CDR3 is 15 amino acids. Trimming removed 3 bases from V and 5 bases from J; junction bases left unmatched: 5. Germline loops: CDR1 MNHEY, CDR2 SMNVEV (reference sequence). The CDR3 here is CASSFGDRTTGELFF. CDR3 nucleotides: TGTGCCAGCAGTTTCGGGGACAGGACGACCGGGGAGCTGTTTTTT.

This clonotype was found many times. The chain carries TRBV7-2 and TRBJ2-7, with D possibly matching TRBD1 (5 bases). Germline V CDR1 and CDR2: SGHTA, FQGNSA. This CDR3 has 15 amino acids. V was clipped by 3 bases and J by 0 bases, with 12 bases between them. In nucleotides, the CDR3 is TGTGCCAGCAGCTTCACAGGAGCCCCCTCCTACGAGCAGTACTTC. This translates into CASSFTGAPSYEQYF.

This clonotype was counted at least ten times. The chain uses TRBV7-2 and TRBJ2-7; TRBD1 agrees at 8 bases. Looked up from germline, CDR1 is SGHTA and CDR2 is FQGNSA. The CDR3 runs to 13 residues. The V gene end was trimmed by 6 bases and the J gene end by 3 bases; junction bases not matched to a gene: 4. The CDR3 DNA reads TGTGCCAGCAGTAGGACAGGGAACTACGAGCAGTACTTC. Protein product: CASSRTGNYEQYF.

J is TRBJ2-5 and V is TRBV30; 12 nucleotides agree with TRBD2. The germline CDR1 and CDR2 sequences are GTSNPN and SVGIG (reference sequence). The CDR3 extends over 16 amino acids. The V and J ends lost 2 bases and 1 base, in that order; junction bases with no gene match: 5. In nucleotides, the CDR3 is TGTGCCTGGAGTTATGGACTAGCGGGGTTCCAAGAGACCCAGTACTTC. Translating it yields CAWSYGLAGFQETQYF.

The V call is TRBV6-6, the J call TRBJ1-4; D call uncertain. Germline CDR1 MNHNY, CDR2 SVGAGI (reference sequence). The V end lost 6 bases, the J end lost 7 bases, and 21 bases lay between the germline ends. This CDR3 has 16 residues. The CDR3 nucleotides are TGTGCCAGCAGCTACCCCCCATCTCCTGGCGGTGAAAAACTGTTTTTT. It is translated as CASSYPPSPGGEKLFF.

This chain connects TRBV7-2 to TRBJ1-2; a weak D match, TRBD1 (6 bases). There are 14 residues in the CDR3. Germline CDR1 and CDR2: SGHTA and FQGNSA. V lost 6 bases and J 0 bases, leaving 11 bases between the germline ends. The CDR3: CASRGGQTNYGYTF. CDR3 bases: TGTGCCAGCAGGGGTGGACAGACTAACTATGGCTACACCTTC.

This clonotype was observed at least ten times. The V gene is TRBV10-3, the J gene TRBJ2-3; D is possibly TRBD1 or TRBD2 (5 bases each). The CDR3 consists of 16 residues. Germline loops: CDR1 ENHRY, CDR2 SYGVKD. V was shortened by 1 base and J by 0 bases, with 11 bases between the two germline ends. The chain's CDR3 is CAISEFTGTSTDTQYF. CDR3 bases: TGTGCCATCAGTGAGTTCACCGGGACCAGCACAGATACGCAGTATTTT.

This clonotype occurred many times. The chain uses TRBV4-1 and TRBJ1-1; no clear D. CDR1 and CDR2 (germline): MGHRA, YSYEKL. The CDR3 covers 14 residues. V gave up 0 bases and J gave up 1 base, with 6 bases separating them. The CDR3 DNA is TGCGCCAGCAGCCAAGATGCGCAGAACACTGAAGCTTTCTTT. Protein: CASSQDAQNTEAFF.

This clonotype has a handful of counts. The chain recombines TRBV5-1 with TRBJ2-5; 7 bases are a match to TRBD1. Trimming took 0 bases from V and 2 from J; bases not matched to a gene: 4. Germline CDR1 and CDR2: SGHRS and YFSETQ. This CDR3 is 15 amino acids long. CDR3 sequence: CASSLAGGAQETQYF. CDR3 nucleotide sequence: TGCGCCAGCAGCTTGGCAGGGGGAGCTCAAGAGACCCAGTACTTC.

The chain has TRBV9 and TRBJ2-3; D not certain. Germline-derived CDR1 and CDR2 are SGDLS and YYNGEE. The CDR3 length is 12 residues. The V end lost 0 bases, the J end lost 8 bases, and 7 bases lay between the germline ends. The CDR3 DNA is TGTGCCAGCAGCGTAGATTTAGTTACGCAGTATTTT. This encodes CASSVDLVTQYF.